The clone carrying this TCR beta chain has at least ten counts. Its antigen remains unknown. Unique molecular identifiers featured in how the TCRbeta library was prepared. Via MiXCR, TCRdb re-called the PCR reads, giving one row per CDR3 protein. The sample includes approximately 240,000 distinct CDR3 sequences, approximately 11% of them seen just once. This entry comes from a study of T-cell reconstitution after alpha-beta-depleted transplantation in children. Study results and limitations: Expanded graft clones, several hundred of them, were reportedly the source of alpha-beta T cells about two months after transplant. There were some patients whose high TCRbeta diversity at day 60 came from surviving recipient T cells and thymic progenitors. T-cell counts and diversity at one year post-transplant came mainly from newly produced T cells.

The CDR3 length is 14 residues. Per germline, CDR1 SGHRS and CDR2 YFSETQ. V was clipped by 0 bases and J by 5 bases; unmatched bases: 2. The rearrangement uses TRBV5-1 and TRBJ1-5; 7 bases are shared with TRBD1. The source material was PBMCs, sampled before TCRalphabeta/CD19-depleted stem cell transplant. This sequence originates from a child younger than two with acute myeloid leukemia, due to receive a stem cell transplant. CDR3 amino acids: CASSLEGTDQPQHF. The CDR3 bases are TGCGCCAGCAGCTTGGAGGGGACAGATCAGCCCCAGCATTTT.